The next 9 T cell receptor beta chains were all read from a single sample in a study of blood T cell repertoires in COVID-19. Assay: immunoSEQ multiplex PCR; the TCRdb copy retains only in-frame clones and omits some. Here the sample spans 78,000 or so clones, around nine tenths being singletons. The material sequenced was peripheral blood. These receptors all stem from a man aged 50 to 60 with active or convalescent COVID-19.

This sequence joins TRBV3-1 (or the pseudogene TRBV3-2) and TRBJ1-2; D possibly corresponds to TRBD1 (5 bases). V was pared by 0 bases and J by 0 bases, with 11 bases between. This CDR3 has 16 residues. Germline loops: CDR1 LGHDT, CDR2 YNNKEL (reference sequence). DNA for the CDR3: TGTGCCAGCAGCCAAGAAAAGGGGCGCCCTAACTATGGCTACACCTTC. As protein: CASSQEKGRPNYGYTF.

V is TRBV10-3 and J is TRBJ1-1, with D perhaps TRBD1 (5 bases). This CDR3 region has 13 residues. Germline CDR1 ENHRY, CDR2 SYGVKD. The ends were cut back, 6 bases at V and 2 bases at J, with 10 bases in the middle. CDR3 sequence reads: CAISVTANTEAFF. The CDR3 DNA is TGTGCCATCAGCGTGACAGCCAACACTGAAGCTTTCTTT.

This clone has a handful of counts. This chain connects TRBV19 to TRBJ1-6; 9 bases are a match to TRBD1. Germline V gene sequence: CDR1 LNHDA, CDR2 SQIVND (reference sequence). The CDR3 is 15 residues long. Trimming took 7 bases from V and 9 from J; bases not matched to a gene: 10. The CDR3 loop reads CASTDLGQGGSPLHF. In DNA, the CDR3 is TGTGCCAGTACCGACCTGGGACAGGGAGGTTCACCCCTCCACTTT.

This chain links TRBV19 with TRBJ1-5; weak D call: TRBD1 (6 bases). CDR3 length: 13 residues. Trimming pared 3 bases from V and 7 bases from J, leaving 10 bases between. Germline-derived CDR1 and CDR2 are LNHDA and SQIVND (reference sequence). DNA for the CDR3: TGTGCCAGTAGTATCGGGGGGCAGCAGCCCCAGCATTTT. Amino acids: CASSIGGQQPQHF. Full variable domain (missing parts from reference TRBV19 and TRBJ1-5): DGGITQSPKYLFRKEGQNVTLSCEQNLNHDAMYWYRQDPGQGLRLIYYSQIVNDFQKGDIAEGYSVSREKKESFPLTVTSAQKNPTAFYLCASSIGGQQPQHFGDGTRLSIL.

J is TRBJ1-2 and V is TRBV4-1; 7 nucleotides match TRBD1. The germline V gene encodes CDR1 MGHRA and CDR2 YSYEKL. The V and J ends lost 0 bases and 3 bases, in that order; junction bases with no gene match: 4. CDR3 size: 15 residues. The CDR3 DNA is TGCGCCAGCAGCCAAGATGGAGGGGGCGACTATGGCTACACCTTC. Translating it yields CASSQDGGGDYGYTF.

CDR3 in amino acids: CSAVSGFEQYV. The CDR3 DNA follows: TGCAGTGCGGTTTCAGGGTTCGAGCAGTACGTC. The chain is built from TRBV20-1 and TRBJ2-7; a weak D match, TRBD1 (5 bases). The CDR3 length is 11 residues. V lost 6 bases and J lost 6, with 12 bases in between. Germline V lookup: CDR1 DFQATT, CDR2 SNEGSKA (reference sequence).

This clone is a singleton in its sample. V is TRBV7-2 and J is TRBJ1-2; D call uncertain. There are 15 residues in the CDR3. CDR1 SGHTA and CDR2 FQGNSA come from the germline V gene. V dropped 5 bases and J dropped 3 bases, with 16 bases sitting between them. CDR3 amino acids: CASSPPRGRDYGYTF. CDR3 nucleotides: TGTGCCAGCAGCCCACCGAGAGGGAGAGACTATGGCTACACCTTC.

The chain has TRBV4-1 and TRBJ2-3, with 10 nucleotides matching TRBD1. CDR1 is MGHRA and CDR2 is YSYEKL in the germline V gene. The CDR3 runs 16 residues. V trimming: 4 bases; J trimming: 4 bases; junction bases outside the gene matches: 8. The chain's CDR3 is CASSPLDRGNPDTQYF. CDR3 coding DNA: TGCGCCAGCAGCCCGCTGGACAGGGGGAACCCAGATACGCAGTATTTT.

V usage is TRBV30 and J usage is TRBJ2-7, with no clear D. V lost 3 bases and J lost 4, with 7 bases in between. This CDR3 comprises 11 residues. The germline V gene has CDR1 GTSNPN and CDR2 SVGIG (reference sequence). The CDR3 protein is CAWRTVYEQYF. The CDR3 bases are TGTGCCTGGAGAACAGTATACGAGCAGTACTTC.